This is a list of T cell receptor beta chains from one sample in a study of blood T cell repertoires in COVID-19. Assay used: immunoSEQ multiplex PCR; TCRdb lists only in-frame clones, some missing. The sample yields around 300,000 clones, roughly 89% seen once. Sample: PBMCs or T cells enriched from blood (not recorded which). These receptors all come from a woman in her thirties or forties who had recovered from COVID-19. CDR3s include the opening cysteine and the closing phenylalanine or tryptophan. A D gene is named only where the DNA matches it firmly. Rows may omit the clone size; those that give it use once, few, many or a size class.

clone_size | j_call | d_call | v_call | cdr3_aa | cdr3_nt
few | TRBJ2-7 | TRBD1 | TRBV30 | CAWRGADRGYEQYF | TGTGCCTGGAGGGGAGCGGACAGGGGGTACGAGCAGTACTTC
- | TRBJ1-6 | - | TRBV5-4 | CASSQFNSPLHF | TGTGCCAGCAGCCAGTTTAATTCACCCCTCCACTTT
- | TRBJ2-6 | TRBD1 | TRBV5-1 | CASSAETGNSGANVLTF | TGCGCCAGCAGCGCCGAGACAGGGAACTCTGGGGCCAACGTCCTGACTTTC
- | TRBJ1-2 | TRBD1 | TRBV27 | CASSSQSTGGVYGYTF | TGTGCCAGCAGTTCTCAGTCCACAGGGGGAGTATATGGCTACACCTTC
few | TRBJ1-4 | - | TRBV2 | CASSLGEGEKLFF | TGTGCCAGCAGTTTGGGAGAGGGAGAAAAACTGTTTTTT
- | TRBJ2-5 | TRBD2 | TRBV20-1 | CSASPGLAGVGETQYF | TGCAGTGCTAGTCCGGGACTAGCGGGAGTGGGAGAGACCCAGTACTTC
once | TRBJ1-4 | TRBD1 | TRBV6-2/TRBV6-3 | CASSYSRSGGHEKLFF | TGTGCCAGCAGTTACTCCCGGTCAGGGGGACATGAAAAACTGTTTTTT
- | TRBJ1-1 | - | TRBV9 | CASSVGRGSGDTEAFF | TGTGCCAGCAGCGTAGGAAGGGGCTCCGGAGACACTGAAGCTTTCTTT
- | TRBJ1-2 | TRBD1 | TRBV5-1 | CASSLITGPGGGYTF | TGCGCCAGCAGCTTGATAACAGGCCCAGGGGGAGGCTACACCTTC
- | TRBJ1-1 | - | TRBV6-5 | CASSSGGWTKLEAFF | TGTGCCAGCAGTTCGGGGGGTTGGACTAAGCTTGAAGCTTTCTTT
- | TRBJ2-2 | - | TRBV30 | CAWSVAVGELFF | TGTGCCTGGAGTGTAGCGGTCGGGGAGCTGTTTTTT
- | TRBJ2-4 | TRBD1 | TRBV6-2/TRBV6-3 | CASSRGTGAVAKNIQYF | TGTGCCAGCAGTAGGGGGACAGGGGCCGTAGCCAAAAACATTCAGTACTTC
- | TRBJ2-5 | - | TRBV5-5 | CASSFPSQETQYF | TGTGCCAGCAGCTTTCCCTCCCAAGAGACCCAGTACTTC
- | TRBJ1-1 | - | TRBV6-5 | CATFPRVGNTEAFF | TGTGCCACTTTTCCCAGGGTGGGGAACACTGAAGCTTTCTTT
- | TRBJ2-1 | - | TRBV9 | CASSVVASHYNEQFF | TGTGCCAGCAGCGTAGTAGCGTCGCACTACAATGAGCAGTTCTTC
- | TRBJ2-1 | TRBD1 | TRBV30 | CAWKGTGNEQFF | TGTGCCTGGAAAGGGACAGGGAATGAGCAGTTCTTC
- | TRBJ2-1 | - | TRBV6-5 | CASKGGDFYNEQFF | TGTGCCAGCAAGGGGGGGGATTTCTACAATGAGCAGTTCTTC
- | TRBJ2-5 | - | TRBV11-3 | CASSTRTDLQETQYF | TGTGCCAGCAGCACTCGGACAGACCTCCAAGAGACCCAGTACTTC